This TCR beta chain came from a study of blood T cell repertoires in COVID-19. Overall study context: Specimens from acute and convalescent COVID-19 originated in the United States, Italy and Spain. PBMCs, B-cell-depleted T cells, or T cells provided the cDNA or gDNA that made up the material.

CDR1 is SGDLS and CDR2 is YYNGEE in the germline V gene. V was pared by 0 bases and J by 8 bases, with 15 bases between. This CDR3 region has 15 residues. Original methodology: Reference gene primers were amplified, and this amplification served to estimate nucleated cell counts. Assay used: immunoSEQ multiplex PCR; TCRdb lists only in-frame clones, some missing. That table furnishes V, J and clone size, whereas the DNA furnished D and trimming. The sample lists around 170,000 clones; less than 90% were seen once. The source of this sequence is a man aged 60 to 75 with acute or convalescent COVID-19. The V call is TRBV9, the J call TRBJ2-1; TRBD2 is a possible D gene (6 bases). Sequencing was carried out using peripheral blood. DNA for the CDR3: TGTGCCAGCAGCGTAGCGGGAGATTGGATTGATGAGCAGTTCTTC. Residues: CASSVAGDWIDEQFF.